This T cell receptor beta chain originates from a study of technical replicates of blood from a few donors. Only in-frame clones appear in the TCRdb table, and some are missing; sequencing was by immunoSEQ multiplex PCR. The sample includes about 89,000 clones, 85% to 95% seen only once; the top ten take roughly 0.24%. Germline V gives CDR1 MDHEN, CDR2 SYDVKM. V dropped 6 bases and J dropped 2 bases, with 20 bases sitting between them. This CDR3 is built from 17 residues. The sample taken for sequencing was T cells isolated from PBMCs. This chain uses TRBV28 with TRBJ1-3; D call uncertain. The sequence was obtained from a human donor in good health. CDR3: CASRRAERYATGNTIYF. CDR3 in DNA: TGTGCCAGCAGGCGAGCTGAGCGATACGCCACTGGAAACACCATATATTTT.